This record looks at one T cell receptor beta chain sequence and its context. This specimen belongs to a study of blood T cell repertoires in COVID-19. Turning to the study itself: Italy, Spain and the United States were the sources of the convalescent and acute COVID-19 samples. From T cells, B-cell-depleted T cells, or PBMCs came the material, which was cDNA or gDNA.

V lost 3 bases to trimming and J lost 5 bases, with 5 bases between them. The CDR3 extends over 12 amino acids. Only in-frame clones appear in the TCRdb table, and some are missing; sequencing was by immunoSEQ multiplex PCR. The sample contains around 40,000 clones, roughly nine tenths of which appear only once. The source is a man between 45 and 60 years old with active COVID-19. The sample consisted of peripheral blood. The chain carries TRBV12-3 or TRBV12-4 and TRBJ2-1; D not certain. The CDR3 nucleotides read TGTGCCAGCAGTTTCAGAAACAATGAGCAGTTCTTC. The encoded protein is CASSFRNNEQFF.